This T cell receptor (beta chain) came from a study of regulatory T cells in long-lasting Graves disease (dated by TCRdb to 2020 to 2022). Describing the broader study: Persistent Graves' disease meant more than 5 years of antithyroid drug treatment with TSH receptor autoantibodies that stayed positive. This study used TCR sequencing and RNA sequencing of peripheral blood to compare persistent Graves' disease patients against newly diagnosed Graves' disease patients. The study was conducted in China and was registered as a clinical trial. A total of roughly 33 samples were covered by TCR sequencing, comprising roughly 13 persistent and approximately 20 newly diagnosed Graves' disease patients. Persistent Graves' disease patients in the clinical cohort had taken antithyroid drugs for about 9.7 years on average.

The paper's findings and limits, for the study overall: As a limitation, the authors acknowledged that the small sample size may reduce accuracy. Compared with newly diagnosed patients, persistent Graves' disease patients had lower TCR Shannon entropy and fewer highly expanded clones, which suggests clonal expansion. Only the TCR beta chain was sequenced and analyzed. A larger number of public clonotypes was shared among persistent patients (about 2,700) than among newly diagnosed patients (approximately 1,000). Persistent disease showed preferential use of TRBV28, TRBJ1-2 and TRBJ2-5, whereas newly diagnosed disease favored TRBV20-1 and TRBJ2-1. The study examined only peripheral blood because the primary lesion, thyroid tissue, could not be accessed.

The CDR3 runs 14 residues from the cysteine to the phenylalanine. The sequence is cut down to CDR3 DNA, 42 bases in frame from base 1. As encoded in the germline V gene, CDR1 is MNHEY while CDR2 is SVGAGI. Relative to germline, V is 0 bases shorter and J is 5 bases shorter, with 10 bases between their ends. The library was produced with multiplex PCR. The sequencer was an Illumina HiSeq 4000. TCR beta libraries were built with iRepertoire HTBI primers and Arm-PCR amplification of CDR3 regions. Before sequencing, the PCR products underwent gel purification. The study's own analysis went as follows. Across samples, 60 to 70 TRBV and 14 TRBJ segments were identified and used for gene usage analysis of CDR3 amino acid clonotypes. COPE and FqMerger were used to merge filtered high-quality paired reads into contigs. BLAST was used to align contigs to IMGT TRBV, TRBD and TRBJ reference genes, with CDR3 defined following IMGT. Clonotypes above 0.1% frequency were classified as highly expanded clones. Shannon entropy served as the measure of repertoire diversity, while the Gini coefficient captured V-J evenness. A clonotype found in more than one individual was treated as public. TCRdb reworked the public reads: Q25 trimming with fastp, MiXCR clone assembly, productive beta chains retained. Each CDR3 protein gets just one entry, which takes the most common genes and DNA from the rows behind it. TCRdb, not the authors, supplied the V and J calls. The sample table holds around 460,000 distinct CDR3 sequences, of which roughly 22% were seen once. Around 13% of the sample belongs to the ten largest clones.

This clonotype was detected ten times or more. Its recognized antigen is unknown. No base-level quality is on record; no much larger clone is a single base apart. Interpreted using the paper, the time point label stands for: persistent/refractory GD, antithyroid drugs over 5 years with positive TRAb. RNA was extracted from PBMCs in TRIzol for both TCR sequencing and RNA sequencing. The diagnosis of Graves' disease followed American Thyroid Association guidelines. Patients were recruited from an endocrinology department in Xi'an, China. Each patient gave approximately 9 milliliters of peripheral blood, collected in an EDTA anticoagulant tube. Ficoll Paque Plus density gradient separation was used to isolate PBMCs, and no further T cell sorting was performed. RNA quality was checked with an Agilent 2100 Bioanalyzer and agarose gel, and concentration with a NanoDrop 2000.

The chain is assembled from TRBV6-5 and TRBJ1-2, with the identity of the D gene unclear. Sequencing used peripheral blood mononuclear cells (PBMCs), obtained when the disease was refractory, from a patient treated with antithyroid drugs. The TCR comes from a female donor with Graves disease. The DNA reads as follows: TGTGCCAGCAGTTACTCAGCGGAATCTTATGGCTACACCTTC. Its protein is CASSYSAESYGYTF.